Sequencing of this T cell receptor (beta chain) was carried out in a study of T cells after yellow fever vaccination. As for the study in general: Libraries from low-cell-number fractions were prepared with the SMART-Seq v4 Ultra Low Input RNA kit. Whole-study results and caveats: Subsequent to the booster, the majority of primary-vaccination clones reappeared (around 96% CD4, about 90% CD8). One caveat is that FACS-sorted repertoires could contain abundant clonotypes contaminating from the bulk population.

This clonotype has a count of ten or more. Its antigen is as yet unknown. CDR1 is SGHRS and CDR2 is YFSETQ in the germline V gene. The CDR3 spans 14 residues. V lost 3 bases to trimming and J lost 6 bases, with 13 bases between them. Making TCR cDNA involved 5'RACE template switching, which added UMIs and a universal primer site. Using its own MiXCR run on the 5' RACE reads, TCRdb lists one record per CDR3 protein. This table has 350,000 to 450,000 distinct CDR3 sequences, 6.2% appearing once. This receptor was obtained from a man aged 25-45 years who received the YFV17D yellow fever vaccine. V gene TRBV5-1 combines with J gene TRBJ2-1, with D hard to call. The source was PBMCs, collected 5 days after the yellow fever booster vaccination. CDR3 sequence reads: CASSSTRNFNEQFF. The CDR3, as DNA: TGCGCCAGCAGCTCGACCAGGAACTTCAATGAGCAGTTCTTC. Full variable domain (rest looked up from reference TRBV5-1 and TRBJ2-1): KAGVTQTPRYLIKTRGQQVTLSCSPISGHRSVSWYQQTPGQGLQFLFEYFSETQRNKGNFPGRFSGRQFSNSRSEMNVSTLELGDSALYLCASSSTRNFNEQFFGPGTRLTVL.